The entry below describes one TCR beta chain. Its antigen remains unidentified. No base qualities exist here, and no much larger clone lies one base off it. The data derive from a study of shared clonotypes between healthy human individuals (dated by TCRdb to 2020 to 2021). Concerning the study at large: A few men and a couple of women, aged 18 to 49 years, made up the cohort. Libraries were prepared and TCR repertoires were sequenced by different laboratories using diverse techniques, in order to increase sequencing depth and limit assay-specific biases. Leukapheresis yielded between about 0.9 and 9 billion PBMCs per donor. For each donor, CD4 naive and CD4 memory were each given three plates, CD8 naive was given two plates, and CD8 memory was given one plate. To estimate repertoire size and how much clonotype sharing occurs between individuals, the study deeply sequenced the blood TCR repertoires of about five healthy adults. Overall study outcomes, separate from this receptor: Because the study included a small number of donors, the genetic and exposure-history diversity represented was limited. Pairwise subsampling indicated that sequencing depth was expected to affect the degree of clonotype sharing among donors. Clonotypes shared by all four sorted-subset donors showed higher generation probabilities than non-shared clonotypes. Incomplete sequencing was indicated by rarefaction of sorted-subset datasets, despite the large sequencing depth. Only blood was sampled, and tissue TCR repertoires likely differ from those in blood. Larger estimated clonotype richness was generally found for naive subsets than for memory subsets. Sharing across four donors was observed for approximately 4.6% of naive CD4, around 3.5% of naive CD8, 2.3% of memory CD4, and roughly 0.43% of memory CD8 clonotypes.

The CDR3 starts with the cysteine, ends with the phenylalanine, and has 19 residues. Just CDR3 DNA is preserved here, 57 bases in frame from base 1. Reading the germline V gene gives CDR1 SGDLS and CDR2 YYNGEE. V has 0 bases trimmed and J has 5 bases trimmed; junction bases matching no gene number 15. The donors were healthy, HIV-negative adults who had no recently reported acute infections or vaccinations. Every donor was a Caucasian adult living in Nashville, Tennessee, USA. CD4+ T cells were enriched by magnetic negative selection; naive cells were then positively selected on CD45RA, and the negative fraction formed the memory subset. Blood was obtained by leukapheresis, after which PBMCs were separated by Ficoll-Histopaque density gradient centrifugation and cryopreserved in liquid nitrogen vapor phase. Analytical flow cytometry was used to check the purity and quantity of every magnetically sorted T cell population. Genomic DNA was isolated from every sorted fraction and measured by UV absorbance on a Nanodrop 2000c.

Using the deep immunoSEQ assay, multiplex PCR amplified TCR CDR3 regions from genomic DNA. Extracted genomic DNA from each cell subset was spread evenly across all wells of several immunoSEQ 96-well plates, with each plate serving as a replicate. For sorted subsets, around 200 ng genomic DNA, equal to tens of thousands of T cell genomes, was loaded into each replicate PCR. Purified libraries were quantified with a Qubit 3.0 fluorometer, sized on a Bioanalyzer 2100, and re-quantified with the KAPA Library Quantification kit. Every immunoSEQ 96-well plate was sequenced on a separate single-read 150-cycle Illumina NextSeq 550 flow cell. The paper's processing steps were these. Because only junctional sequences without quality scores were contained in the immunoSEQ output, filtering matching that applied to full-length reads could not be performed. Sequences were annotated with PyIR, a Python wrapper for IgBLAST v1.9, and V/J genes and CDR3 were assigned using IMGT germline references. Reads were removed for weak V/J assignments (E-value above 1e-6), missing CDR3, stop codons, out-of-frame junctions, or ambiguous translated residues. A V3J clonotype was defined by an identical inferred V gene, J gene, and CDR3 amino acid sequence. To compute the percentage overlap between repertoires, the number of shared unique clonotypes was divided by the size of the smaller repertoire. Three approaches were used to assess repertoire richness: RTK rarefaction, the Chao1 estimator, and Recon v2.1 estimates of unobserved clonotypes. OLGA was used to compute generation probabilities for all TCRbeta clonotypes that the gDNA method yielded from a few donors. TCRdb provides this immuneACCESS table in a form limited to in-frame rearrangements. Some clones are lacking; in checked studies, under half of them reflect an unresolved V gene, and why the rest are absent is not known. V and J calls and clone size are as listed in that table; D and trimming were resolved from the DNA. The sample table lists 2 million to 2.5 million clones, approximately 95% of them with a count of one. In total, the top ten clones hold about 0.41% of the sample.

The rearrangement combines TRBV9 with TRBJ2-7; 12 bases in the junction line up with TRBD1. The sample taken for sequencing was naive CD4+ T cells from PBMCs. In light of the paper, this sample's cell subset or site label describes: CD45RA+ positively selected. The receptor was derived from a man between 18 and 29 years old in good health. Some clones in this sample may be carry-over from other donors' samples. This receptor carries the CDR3 CASSVGISQSGTGGDEQYF. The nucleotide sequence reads TGTGCCAGCAGCGTAGGTATTTCCCAGTCCGGGACAGGGGGCGACGAGCAGTACTTC.